A selection of T cell receptor beta chains follows, all from one sample in a study of OX40 agonist ivuxolimab in advanced cancers. Sequencing used immunoSEQ multiplex PCR; TCRdb keeps in-frame clones, though not all of them. Of over 45,000 clones listed, roughly 91% were seen once; the top ten hold 1.4%. Sequences were derived from CD4+ or CD8+ T cells sorted from blood, sampled in a trial of the OX40 agonist ivuxolimab. The origin of the receptors is an adult with an advanced solid tumor such as melanoma, head and neck, liver or kidney cancer. The CDR3 runs from the conserved cysteine through the conserved F or W. The D gene is left open where the match is weak. Clone sizes are given selectively: once, few, many, or a class where the clone is expanded.

v_gene	abundance	d_gene	j_gene	CDR3aa	CDR3nt
TRBV28	NA	NA	TRBJ1-1	CASSLAMVRGAFF	TGTGCCAGCAGTCTGGCCATGGTTCGCGGAGCTTTCTTT
TRBV30	few	NA	TRBJ1-5	CAWHRDNNQPQHF	TGTGCCTGGCACCGGGACAACAATCAGCCCCAGCATTTT
TRBV19	NA	NA	TRBJ2-2	CASSIGGTNTGELFF	TGTGCCAGTAGTATAGGGGGTACGAACACCGGGGAGCTGTTTTTT
TRBV18	few	TRBD1	TRBJ1-4	CASSPPGQGRWGEKLFF	TGTGCCAGCTCACCTCCGGGACAGGGACGATGGGGTGAAAAACTGTTTTTT
TRBV5-1	NA	TRBD1	TRBJ2-1	CASSAAGTGGFNEQFF	TGCGCCAGCAGCGCGGCCGGGACAGGGGGCTTCAATGAGCAGTTCTTC
TRBV5-1	NA	NA	TRBJ1-1	CASSLRGRQAFF	TGCGCCAGCAGCTTGCGAGGAAGACAAGCTTTCTTT
TRBV28	NA	TRBD1	TRBJ2-1	CASSPGTGLDNEQFF	TGTGCCAGCAGTCCGGGGACAGGGTTGGACAATGAGCAGTTCTTC
TRBV16	NA	NA	TRBJ1-4	CASSQGGASNEKLFF	TGTGCCAGCAGCCAAGGTGGGGCCTCTAATGAAAAACTGTTTTTT
TRBV19	NA	NA	TRBJ2-7	CASSNSYEQYF	TGTGCCAGTAGTAATTCCTACGAGCAGTACTTC
TRBV7-3	NA	NA	TRBJ2-3	CASSLRGSTDTQYF	TGTGCCAGCAGCTTACGCGGAAGCACAGATACGCAGTATTTT
TRBV10-1	NA	TRBD1	TRBJ2-7	CASSPRGRGDEQYF	TGCGCCAGCTCACCGAGGGGGCGAGGGGACGAGCAGTACTTC
TRBV18	NA	NA	TRBJ1-3	CASSQYTPTFSGNTIYF	TGTGCCAGCTCACAATACACCCCTACCTTCTCTGGAAACACCATATATTTT
TRBV6-6	few	NA	TRBJ1-2	CASNNDGSYGYTF	TGTGCCAGCAATAACGACGGATCCTATGGCTACACCTTC
TRBV2	NA	TRBD1	TRBJ2-5	CASTGQVQETQYF	TGTGCCAGCACCGGACAGGTCCAAGAGACCCAGTACTTC
TRBV13	NA	NA	TRBJ2-4	CASSLTGLAKNIQYF	TGTGCCAGCAGCTTAACGGGCCTAGCCAAAAACATTCAGTACTTC
TRBV5-1	NA	TRBD1	TRBJ1-2	CASSSGQDHYGYTF	TGCGCCAGCAGCTCAGGACAGGATCACTATGGCTACACCTTC
TRBV7-3	NA	TRBD2	TRBJ2-5	CASSLGLAGGETQYF	TGTGCCAGCAGCCTCGGACTAGCGGGAGGAGAGACCCAGTACTTC
TRBV5-1	NA	NA	TRBJ2-2	CASSFTETGELFF	TGCGCCAGCAGCTTTACAGAGACCGGGGAGCTGTTTTTT
TRBV4-2	NA	TRBD1	TRBJ2-2	CASSQLTGVTGELFF	TGTGCCAGCAGCCAGTTGACAGGGGTCACCGGGGAGCTGTTTTTT
TRBV6-9	NA	NA	TRBJ1-5	CASRADLYSNQPQHF	TGTGCCAGCAGAGCCGACTTATATAGCAATCAGCCCCAGCATTTT
TRBV19	NA	TRBD1	TRBJ1-1	CASSPGGRGVEAFF	TGTGCCAGTAGTCCAGGTGGCAGGGGGGTCGAAGCTTTCTTT
TRBV30	NA	TRBD2	TRBJ2-7	CAWGEGEQYF	TGTGCCTGGGGGGAGGGCGAGCAGTACTTC
TRBV7-9	NA	NA	TRBJ1-5	CASSSGTADQPQHF	TGTGCCAGCAGTTCGGGGACGGCCGATCAGCCCCAGCATTTT
TRBV9	NA	NA	TRBJ1-4	CASSVPEVNEKLFF	TGTGCCAGCAGCGTGCCAGAAGTTAATGAAAAACTGTTTTTT
TRBV4-1	NA	NA	TRBJ1-2	CASSPPGENYGYTF	TGCGCCAGCAGCCCTCCAGGGGAAAACTATGGCTACACCTTC
TRBV11-3	NA	NA	TRBJ1-1	CASSLDSMNTEAFF	TGTGCCAGCAGCTTAGATTCCATGAACACTGAAGCTTTCTTT
TRBV5-1	NA	NA	TRBJ1-2	CASSEGNQGYGYTF	TGCGCCAGCAGCGAAGGGAACCAGGGCTATGGCTACACCTTC
TRBV5-8	once	TRBD1	TRBJ2-7	CASSLGQGIYEQYF	TGTGCCAGCAGCCTGGGACAGGGCATCTACGAGCAGTACTTC
TRBV18	NA	TRBD1	TRBJ2-5	CASSPDREETQYF	TGTGCCAGCTCACCCGACAGGGAAGAGACCCAGTACTTC
TRBV19	NA	NA	TRBJ1-1	CASTPVLTPRTEAFF	TGTGCCAGTACACCCGTTTTGACCCCCAGAACTGAAGCTTTCTTT
TRBV19	NA	TRBD1	TRBJ2-1	CASTPLGGAYNEQFF	TGTGCCAGTACCCCATTAGGGGGCGCCTACAATGAGCAGTTCTTC
TRBV19	NA	TRBD2	TRBJ2-5	CASSPGGETQYF	TGTGCCAGTAGTCCCGGGGGGGAGACCCAGTACTTC
TRBV7-8	NA	NA	TRBJ2-1	CASSHHRANYNEQFF	TGTGCCAGCAGCCACCACCGTGCAAACTACAATGAGCAGTTCTTC
TRBV5-6	NA	NA	TRBJ1-2	CASSSGAGYTF	TGTGCCAGCAGCTCCGGGGCAGGCTACACCTTC
TRBV10-3	few	TRBD2	TRBJ2-1	CASAPGLAGYNEQFF	TGTGCCAGCGCTCCGGGACTAGCGGGATACAATGAGCAGTTCTTC
TRBV30	NA	NA	TRBJ1-4	CAWRNPGDPAGGKLFF	TGTGCCTGGAGGAACCCCGGTGACCCCGCGGGGGGAAAACTGTTTTTT
TRBV5-6	NA	NA	TRBJ1-2	CASSFMGGYTF	TGTGCCAGCAGCTTTATGGGTGGCTACACCTTC
TRBV30	once	NA	TRBJ1-3	CAWSVQRNTIYF	TGTGCCTGGAGTGTACAAAGAAACACCATATATTTT
TRBV19	NA	NA	TRBJ1-5	CASRRVLDSPNQPQHF	TGTGCCAGTAGAAGGGTATTGGACAGTCCAAATCAGCCCCAGCATTTT
TRBV28	NA	NA	TRBJ1-4	CASSLYSRGEKLFF	TGTGCCAGCAGTTTATACTCTCGGGGTGAAAAACTGTTTTTT
TRBV6-5	once	NA	TRBJ1-2	CASSPAGYYGYTF	TGTGCCAGCAGTCCCGCAGGGTACTATGGCTACACCTTC
TRBV18	NA	NA	TRBJ2-2	CASWSGQTGELFF	TGTGCCAGCTGGTCCGGGCAAACCGGGGAGCTGTTTTTT
TRBV7-3	NA	TRBD2	TRBJ2-2	CASSLRGREAVTGELFF	TGTGCCAGCAGCTTACGAGGGCGGGAGGCGGTCACCGGGGAGCTGTTTTTT
TRBV9	NA	TRBD1	TRBJ1-4	CASSPGGTGEKLFF	TGTGCCAGCAGCCCAGGCGGGACAGGGGAAAAACTGTTTTTT